Listed below are T cell receptor beta chains from one sample, sequenced in a study of cytomegalovirus exposure and HLA in healthy donors. Clones were read by immunoSEQ multiplex PCR, and TCRdb kept only the in-frame ones, dropping some. There are fewer than 250,000 clones in the sample; about nine tenths occur only once, and 1.5% to 2.5% lies in the top ten. Sequenced sample: PBMCs. The receptors here all came from a young woman in good health and CMV-seropositive. Each CDR3 is given with its conserved first and last residue. Each record gives: V gene, CDR3 protein.

TRBV4-2 CASSQGAMSNQPQHF
TRBV19 CASSTGTVMPYEQYF
TRBV10-1 CASSDSSREQYF
TRBV28 CASSFVATDTQYF
TRBV6-1 CASMDSGIYEQYF
TRBV14 CASRRASGGGEQYF
TRBV4-1 CASSQAGNTQYF
TRBV5-1 CASSAQGTNEKLFF
TRBV27 CASSVSGTGGSGYTF
TRBV5-1 CASSSGTGAYEQYF
TRBV11-2 CASSLGRGQYNEQFF
TRBV11-2 CASSWTSGASYEQYF
TRBV4-1 CASSPRLAGGGGTGELFF
TRBV6-1 CASSENLVTGRGYTF
TRBV6-6 CATRTGLSYEQYF
TRBV6-1 CASSPQREGRNEQFF
TRBV2 CASSLQGGGGELFF
TRBV7-9 CASSRRQGTGANVLTF
TRBV6-5 CASRRGTEITGELFF
TRBV29-1 CSVYGSVVHEQYF
TRBV2 CASQDRAAYEQYF
TRBV11-2 CASSPGQGGYTF
TRBV7-9 CASSLYGTSGRASEQYF
TRBV10-3 CAISESVAGVRDEQYF
TRBV28 CATLQGNEKLFF
TRBV5-1 CASSPGTGSYEQYF
TRBV18 CASSPAVGAANEQFF
TRBV5-4 CASSLVGVWGYTF
TRBV7-9 CATSRAADTQYF
TRBV27 CASSLWASGHYNEQFF
TRBV7-6 CASSLAGGSGNTIYF
TRBV30 CAWSPPGTSGRSETQYF
TRBV5-8 CASSRTRWEQYF
TRBV6-1 CASSGLQADEQYF
TRBV28 CASSLWRAGGINNEQFF
TRBV18 CASSPPTGSGNTIYF
TRBV19 CASSTGTSGYEQYF
TRBV2 CASRERSSSTDTQYF
TRBV6-6 CATGQGASGNTIYF
TRBV10-3 CATGDMDDEKLFF
TRBV19 CASSKRQGFHEQYF
TRBV29-1 CSVYMGGRIGNTEAFF
TRBV29-1 CSVFSSGRVYEQFF
TRBV5-1 CASSGTAVNEKLFF
TRBV13 CASSSWTSGAQYF
TRBV5-1 CASSLSLQRPNSYEQYF
TRBV6-1 CASSEYPGANQPQHF
TRBV5-6 CASSWSGRGSYEQYF
TRBV7-2 CASSLAPGPYEQYF
TRBV2 CASRMDRGEKLFF
TRBV5-6 CASSFTRFNTGELFF
TRBV11-2 CASSFRTGQGYTF
TRBV28 CASSFWGVYQETQYF
TRBV18 CASSPDSFTGGEQYF
TRBV27 CASSLRLAGGVETQYF
TRBV28 CASSPQGWAYNEQFF
TRBV29-1 CSVVVGSTDTQYF
TRBV28 CASSIPGLGLTSSFSNYGYTF
TRBV11-2 CASSPRIGTGDYEQYF